This T cell receptor beta chain was sequenced for a study of T cell clones after liver transplantation. Study overall: Blood was drawn pre-transplant, before withdrawal, and after full or failed withdrawal.

Unstimulated PBMCs were sorted into CD3+CD4+ and CD3+CD8+ populations. The CDR3 runs to 14 residues. In germline, CDR1 is GTSNPN, CDR2 SVGIG (reference sequence). After removal of 2 bases from V and 1 base from J, the junction contained 4 bases not matched to a gene. Generated by immunoSEQ multiplex PCR, the TCRdb table keeps only in-frame clones and is missing some. The table has tens of thousands of clones, 86% seen once. Sequenced here: CD4+ T cells from blood, sampled 24 months after liver transplant. The clonotype was recovered from a human patient who received a liver transplant. Some T cells may trace back to the graft donor. J is TRBJ1-2 and V is TRBV30, with 7 positions matching TRBD1. CDR3 loop: CAWSHQGGNYGYTF. The DNA of the CDR3 is TGTGCCTGGAGTCATCAGGGGGGTAACTATGGCTACACCTTC.